The next 12 T cell receptor beta chains were all read from a single sample in a study of identical twins. Each CDR3 protein is one row after TCRdb ran MiXCR on the 5' RACE reads. The table has about 530,000 distinct CDR3 sequences, over 12% seen once. These data are also associated with another study on yellow fever vaccine responses in identical twins.

What was sequenced was CD4+ T cells sorted from blood. The receptor set was obtained from a woman in her late teens or twenties in good health.

This clonotype was picked up a small number of times. This sequence joins TRBV7-2 and TRBJ2-3; TRBD1 aligns across 9 bases. CDR3 size: 16 residues. The germline CDR1 and CDR2 sequences are SGHTA and FQGNSA. The ends lost 3 bases at V and 2 bases at J; junction bases unmatched: 6. CDR3 sequence: CASSFFGQGSTDTQYF. The DNA of the CDR3 is TGTGCCAGCAGCTTCTTTGGACAGGGGTCCACAGATACGCAGTATTTT.

This clonotype was seen only a few times. The V call is TRBV7-3, the J call TRBJ2-1; D is uncertain. V lost 1 base and J 10 bases, leaving 14 bases between the germline ends. The V gene's germline CDR1 is SGHTA and CDR2 FQGTGA. This CDR3 region has 14 residues. The CDR3 nucleotides read TGTGCCAGCAGCTTAAAGAGTACCGTCAGGGAGCAGTTCTTC. This codes for CASSLKSTVREQFF.

In this sample, this clonotype turned up a few times. The chain carries TRBV27 and TRBJ1-4; 7 bases match TRBD1. CDR1 MNHEY and CDR2 SMNVEV come from the germline V gene (reference sequence). The CDR3 length is 13 residues. The J segment lost 10 bases and the V segment lost 7 bases, leaving 9 bases of the junction unmatched. CDR3: CASTRTGLGKLFF. The CDR3 coding sequence is TGTGCCAGCACACGGACAGGTCTTGGAAAACTGTTTTTT.

This chain links TRBV10-3 with TRBJ1-4, with D possibly TRBD1 on 5 matching bases. This CDR3 is 14 amino acids long. Germline loops: CDR1 ENHRY, CDR2 SYGVKD. Trimming took 0 bases from V and 7 from J, leaving 9 bases between them. The DNA for the CDR3 is TGTGCCATCAGTGAGTCTGGGACGCGTGAAAAACTGTTTTTT. As protein: CAISESGTREKLFF.

The chain carries TRBV3-1 and TRBJ2-1; weak D call: TRBD2 (5 bases). This CDR3 is 11 amino acids long. V gave up 6 bases and J gave up 10 bases, with 10 bases separating them. Germline CDR1 LGHDT, CDR2 YNNKEL (reference sequence). The CDR3, as DNA: TGTGCCAGCAGATCGGGAATCGAGCAGTTCTTC. This gives the protein CASRSGIEQFF.

V and J are TRBV5-1 and TRBJ2-5; TRBD2 agrees at 7 bases. Trimming at V came to 3 bases and at J to 3 bases, leaving 11 bases not matched to a gene. The CDR3 sequence is 16 residues long. Germline V gives CDR1 SGHRS, CDR2 YFSETQ. CDR3 sequence: CASSSVGGGTEETQYF. CDR3 sequence (DNA): TGCGCCAGCAGCTCCGTGGGGGGGGGAACCGAAGAGACCCAGTACTTC.

The V and J genes are TRBV5-1 and TRBJ2-7; D gene unclear. Between the trimmed V and J ends, which lost 0 bases and 4 bases, there was a span of 23 bases. This CDR3 comprises 18 residues. Germline CDR1 is SGHRS and CDR2 is YFSETQ. CDR3 in amino acids: CASSLAGFEEVVDYEQYV. DNA of the CDR3: TGCGCCAGCAGCTTGGCCGGTTTCGAAGAGGTTGTTGATTACGAGCAGTACGTC.

The chain joins TRBV12-3 or TRBV12-4 to TRBJ1-2; tentatively, D is TRBD1 (5 bases). The CDR3 has 13 residues. Trimming pared 6 bases from V and 13 bases from J, leaving 21 bases between. The CDR3, as DNA: TGTGCCAGCAGCTACGGGGCTCGGGGGGAGTCCACCTTC. Amino acid sequence: CASSYGARGESTF.

V usage is TRBV5-1 and J usage is TRBJ2-1; the match to TRBD1 covers 7 bases. J lost 7 bases, V lost 1 base, and 5 bases had no gene match. The CDR3 has 14 amino acids. The V gene's germline CDR1 is SGHRS and CDR2 YFSETQ. Here the CDR3 DNA reads TGCGCCAGCAGCTTGATGGCAGGGGGAAATGAGCAGTTCTTC. It specifies CASSLMAGGNEQFF.

V gene TRBV18 combines with J gene TRBJ1-1; a weak D match, TRBD1 (6 bases). Trimming left V 3 bases short and J 1 base short, with 12 bases between. The germline CDR1 and CDR2 sequences are KGHSH and LQKENI. This CDR3 is built from 15 residues. CDR3 bases: TGTGCCAGCTCACCCTACACAGGGCCGAACACTGAAGCTTTCTTT. Residues: CASSPYTGPNTEAFF.

The chain carries TRBV11-2 and TRBJ2-2, with 9 bases aligning to TRBD1. The CDR3 sequence is 18 residues long. The V and J ends lost 1 base and 0 bases, in that order; junction bases with no gene match: 6. Germline values: CDR1 SGHAT, CDR2 FQNNGV. CDR3: CASSLGGTGTANTGELFF. The CDR3 nucleotides read TGTGCCAGCAGCTTAGGTGGGACAGGGACCGCGAACACCGGGGAGCTGTTTTTT.

The J gene is TRBJ2-3, the V gene TRBV18, with D possibly being TRBD2 (5 bases). The CDR3 runs to 14 residues. Between the trimmed V and J ends, which lost 8 bases and 6 bases, there was a span of 18 bases. Looked up from germline, CDR1 is KGHSH and CDR2 is LQKENI. In DNA form, the CDR3 reads TGTGCCAGCGCCCGGGAACCCGTCGCGGATACGCAGTATTTT. It codes for CASAREPVADTQYF.